This T cell receptor (beta chain) was retrieved from a study of shared clonotypes between healthy human individuals. Recent acute infections and vaccinations were absent in the healthy HIV-negative adult donors. Remarks on this clone: Distinct nucleotide sequences in the sample also encode this CDR3.

V lost 3 bases and J 3 bases, leaving 3 bases between the germline ends. This CDR3 comprises 11 residues. Germline CDR1 is MNHNS and CDR2 is SASEGT. The protocol was immunoSEQ multiplex PCR, while the TCRdb copy is restricted to in-frame clones and leaves out a portion. The sample lists hundreds of thousands of clones, just over 75% occurring once. Material: PBMCs. The receptor's source is a middle-aged woman in good health. Some clones in this sample may be carry-over from other donors' samples. V usage is TRBV6-1 and J usage is TRBJ2-7; D gene unclear. As DNA, the CDR3 is TGTGCCAGCAGTGAGGGCTACGAGCAGTACTTC. This translates into CASSEGYEQYF.